This T cell receptor (beta chain) originates from a study of T cell clonality in common variable immunodeficiency (dated by TCRdb to between 2014 and 2017). CVID samples and control samples contributed equivalent amounts of genomic DNA as sequencing input. For every sample, a 60 bp segment covering the rearranged TCRbeta CDR3 region was amplified and then sequenced. The immunoSEQ assay, a bias-corrected multiplex PCR combined with high-throughput sequencing, was used to amplify TCRbeta. The paper's data handling went like this. Every unique nucleotide sequence was considered a clone and was annotated with V, D and J genes, copy number and frequency. Sequences were labeled productive if in frame, and non-productive if out of frame or containing stop codons. Clonality was calculated from Shannon's entropy as previously described. The predicted amino acid sequences of productive clones were used to derive the mean CDR3 Kyte-Doolittle hydropathy. Scaled V gene usage was hierarchically clustered using Manhattan distance and complete linkage with the R hclust function. To assess clone sharing by CDR3 amino acid sequence, 12 repertoires per group were resampled over 100 rounds. The repertoires were screened for more than 55 published EBV-specific TCRbeta sequences and approximately 240 published CMV-specific TCRbeta sequences. Two CVID samples yielding fewer than 10,000 sequences were excluded from analysis, leaving a few dozen CVID repertoires. The source is immuneACCESS, and TCRdb retained only in-frame sequences with V and J called. Part of the clones is not carried over; for the studies checked, unresolved V genes explain less than half of this, and the remainder is unexplained. V and J calls and clone size are as listed in that table; D and trimming were resolved from the DNA. This sample has 30,000 to 40,000 clones in the table, none counted a single time. The ten largest account for approximately 7% of the sample.

Diagnosis of CVID followed standard criteria, namely serum IgG, IgA and/or IgM below the normal range together with specific antibody deficiency. The CVID group comprised some 45 subjects, approximately 15 female and roughly 29 male, aged roughly 9 to 64 years with a mean age of around 40. Predominantly Caucasian heritage was noted among both the CVID patients and the healthy controls. At the time of study participation, every CVID subject had been on replacement immunoglobulin therapy for one year or longer. When blood was collected, none of the CVID subjects were ill or on immunomodulatory or immunosuppressive medication. Heparinized peripheral whole blood samples of about 5 to 8 ml were obtained from each donor. TCRbeta CDR3 repertoires were sequenced from genomic DNA of adults with common variable immune deficiency (CVID) and healthy adult controls. Diluted blood was subjected to density centrifugation over Hypaque 1077 or Ficoll-Paque for isolation of peripheral blood mononuclear cells. Genomic DNA was obtained from unsorted mononuclear cells through either Qiagen column purification or a centrifugation-based method.

What the authors observed across the whole study: Fewer TCRbeta clones were shared among CVID subjects than among healthy controls (p < 0.0001). Differences among patients in the CVID cohort limited the correlations between repertoire features and clinical complications. CVID TCRbeta sequences were reported to have fewer deletions and N-nucleotide insertions and to lack highly modified clones with 13 or more V deletions. Compared with healthy controls, CVID subjects showed increased TCRbeta clonality (t-test p = 0.018), a feature most characteristic of about a third of subjects. Despite equal DNA input, controls averaged approximately 77,000 unique sequences per sample versus about 30,000 in CVID samples. The authors noted that sequencing repertoires of T cell subpopulations would be needed to clarify what caused the increased clonality in CVID.

V and J are trimmed by 10 bases and 5 bases, and the gene matches miss 11 bases of the junction. The CDR3 covers 14 residues, taking in both the cysteine and the phenylalanine. Part of the CDR3 DNA is given, 33 bases translated from base 1. From a lookup of the germline V gene, CDR1 and CDR2 are SGHVS and FQNEAQ. Concerning this clone: What this receptor recognizes is not known. The read halts 3 residues ahead of the CDR3 end, with the missing end drawn from the germline J gene.

Here the chain combines TRBV7-8 and TRBJ2-3; TRBD2 matches 8 bases in the middle. The sequenced sample consisted of peripheral blood mononuclear cells. The source of this sequence is a human donor with common variable immunodeficiency. The CDR3 region reads CATTEGSGRDTQYF. The CDR3 bases that were read are TGTGCCACCACGGAAGGAAGCGGGAGAGATACG.